What follows are 20 T cell receptor beta chains derived from one specimen sequenced in a study of T cell repertoires in cytomegalovirus infection. Antigen specificity for these receptors is unknown. TCRdb re-called the reads through MiXCR, storing one row per CDR3 protein. The sample carries around 900,000 distinct CDR3 sequences, approximately 31% recorded once. The sequences come from cultured CD8+ T cells from PBMCs, collected from culture after CMV antigen stimulation. The receptors were sampled from a human donor in good health (CMV status not recorded). Some clones in this sample may be carry-over from other donors' samples.

This chain uses TRBV7-9 with TRBJ1-2, with D perhaps TRBD1 (6 bases). The germline CDR1 and CDR2 sequences are SEHNR and FQNEAQ (reference sequence). CDR3 size: 12 residues. The germline V and J ends were trimmed by 1 base and 7 bases, with 7 bases remaining between them. The CDR3 loop is CASSLDRVGYTF. CDR3 DNA sequence: TGTGCCAGCAGCTTAGACAGGGTTGGCTACACCTTC.

This clonotype appeared once. J is TRBJ2-7 and V is TRBV7-9, with D possibly being TRBD1 (6 bases). Germline loops: CDR1 SEHNR, CDR2 FQNEAQ (reference sequence). V was cut by 8 bases and J by 0 bases, with 11 bases left in between. The CDR3 is 13 residues long. CDR3 in amino acids: CASGTGNSYEQYF. The CDR3 DNA sequence: TGTGCCAGCGGAACAGGGAACTCCTACGAGCAGTACTTC. Complete variable domain (other parts from reference TRBV7-9 and TRBJ2-7): DTGVSQNPRHKITKRGQNVTFRCDPISEHNRLYWYRQTLGQGPEFLTYFQNEAQLEKSRLLSDRFSAERPKGSFSTLEIQRTEQGDSAMYLCASGTGNSYEQYFGPGTRLTVT.

This rearrangement joins TRBV6-6 to TRBJ2-2; possibly TRBD1 or TRBD2 for D (5 bases each). There are 15 residues in the CDR3. V shed 0 bases and J shed 5 bases, with 10 bases lying between them. Germline loops: CDR1 MNHNY, CDR2 SVGAGI (reference sequence). This CDR3 is CASSYSLWGTGELFF. CDR3 nucleotides: TGTGCCAGCAGTTACTCGTTATGGGGGACCGGGGAGCTGTTTTTT.

The V gene is TRBV19, the J gene TRBJ2-1; D possibly uses TRBD1 or TRBD2 (5 bases each). CDR1 is LNHDA and CDR2 is SQIVND in the germline V gene (reference sequence). V was pared by 3 bases and J by 0 bases, with 15 bases between. This CDR3 is 17 amino acids long. Written as DNA, the CDR3 is TGTGCCAGTAGTATGTGGGACCCTTCTTACTCCTACAATGAGCAGTTCTTC. Translating gives CASSMWDPSYSYNEQFF.

In DNA, the CDR3 is TGTGCCAGCAGTGAACGGGGAGGGATGAGCACAGATACGCAGTATTTT. As protein: CASSERGGMSTDTQYF. The gene calls are TRBV6-1 and TRBJ2-3; 7 bases are a match to TRBD2. Trimming at V came to 2 bases and at J to 0 bases, leaving 5 bases not matched to a gene. The CDR3 is 16 residues long. Per the germline V gene, CDR1 is MNHNS and CDR2 is SASEGT.

This clonotype was seen repeatedly, ten times or more. The chain employs TRBV2 and TRBJ2-1; 9 bases match TRBD1. This CDR3 contains 11 residues. Germline V gene sequence: CDR1 SNHLY, CDR2 FYNNEI. V shed 10 bases and J 15 bases; nucleotides not matched to a gene: 10. CDR3 sequence reads: CATNRGRTWFF. CDR3 sequence (DNA): TGTGCCACTAACAGGGGGCGGACGTGGTTCTTC.

The rearrangement uses TRBV6-1 and TRBJ2-3, with D unclear. CDR1 is MNHNS and CDR2 is SASEGT in the germline V gene. Trimming removed 5 bases at V and 3 bases at J, with 12 bases between. The CDR3 loop spans 14 amino acids. The CDR3 sequence: CASSLAPRTDTQYF. CDR3 nucleotides: TGTGCCAGCAGTCTCGCTCCTAGGACAGATACGCAGTATTTT.

This clonotype was picked up a small number of times. The rearrangement uses TRBV5-5 and TRBJ2-7; TRBD1 agrees at 8 bases. The CDR3 is made up of 14 amino acids. Germline-derived CDR1 and CDR2 are SGHKS and YYEKEE (reference sequence). The V gene end was trimmed by 5 bases and the J gene end by 5 bases; junction bases not matched to a gene: 9. CDR3 region: CASSRLTGVDEQYV. The CDR3 nucleotides read TGTGCCAGCAGTCGCCTGACAGGGGTCGACGAGCAGTACGTC.

This clonotype showed up just a few times. CDR3 in DNA: TGTGCCAGCAGTTCAGGGACAGGGCTATTGGGCTACACCTTC. Its protein product is CASSSGTGLLGYTF. The J gene is TRBJ1-2, the V gene TRBV27; 9 nucleotides line up with TRBD1. This CDR3 has 14 residues. CDR1 and CDR2 (germline): MNHEY, SMNVEV (reference sequence). V gave up 4 bases and J gave up 8 bases; unmatched junction bases: 8.

This clonotype was seen more than once but under ten times. This chain joins TRBV2 and TRBJ2-3; D is possibly TRBD1 (6 bases). Germline lookup yields CDR1 SNHLY and CDR2 FYNNEI. V gave up 4 bases and J gave up 1 base, with 15 bases separating them. This CDR3 contains 16 residues. CDR3 protein: CASSGDRLGGTDTQYF. In DNA form, the CDR3 reads TGTGCCAGCAGTGGCGACAGGTTAGGTGGCACAGATACGCAGTATTTT.

This clonotype came up a few times. The rearrangement uses TRBV19 and TRBJ2-1; maybe TRBD2 (7 bases). This CDR3 region has 16 residues. Trimming removed 0 bases at V and 6 bases at J, with 15 bases between. Germline lookup yields CDR1 LNHDA and CDR2 SQIVND (reference sequence). CDR3 DNA sequence: TGTGCCAGTAGTATAGAACGGGGGGCAGGGTTCAATGAGCAGTTCTTC. Translation gives CASSIERGAGFNEQFF. Based on the CDR3 plus reference TRBV19 and TRBJ2-1, the full variable domain is DGGITQSPKYLFRKEGQNVTLSCEQNLNHDAMYWYRQDPGQGLRLIYYSQIVNDFQKGDIAEGYSVSREKKESFPLTVTSAQKNPTAFYLCASSIERGAGFNEQFFGPGTRLTVL.

This clonotype was recorded once. J is TRBJ2-2 and V is TRBV18; D is perhaps TRBD1 or TRBD2 (5 bases each). The CDR3 has 12 amino acids. Germline loops: CDR1 KGHSH, CDR2 LQKENI. Trimming cost V 0 bases and J 12 bases, with 8 bases left between them. The CDR3 DNA is TGTGCCAGCTCACCACCCGGGACGAAGCTGTTTTTT. It yields the protein CASSPPGTKLFF. Full variable domain (missing parts from reference TRBV18 and TRBJ2-2): NAGVMQNPRHLVRRRGQEARLRCSPMKGHSHVYWYRQLPEEGLKFMVYLQKENIIDESGMPKERFSAEFPKEGPSILRIQQVVRGDSAAYFCASSPPGTKLFFGEGSRLTVL.

The table lists this clonotype with many counts. CDR3: CASSSGDLRLSTDTQYF. DNA of the CDR3: TGTGCCAGCAGCTCCGGGGACCTACGTTTAAGCACAGATACGCAGTATTTT. The gene calls are TRBV7-8 and TRBJ2-3; the D call may be TRBD1 or TRBD2 (5 bases each). Germline V gene sequence: CDR1 SGHVS, CDR2 FQNEAQ. V gave up 4 bases and J gave up 0 bases, with 17 bases separating them. The CDR3 is 17 residues long.

The chain carries TRBV29-1 and TRBJ1-2; D is ambiguous. The germline V and J ends were trimmed by 3 bases and 4 bases, with 9 bases remaining between them. CDR1 and CDR2 (germline): SQVTM, ANQGSEA. The length of the CDR3 is 12 residues. The CDR3 nucleotides are TGCAGCGTTGATGGGGTTCGCTATGGCTACACCTTC. It encodes CSVDGVRYGYTF.

The chain recombines TRBV19 with TRBJ1-2, with D perhaps matching TRBD1 (6 bases). The CDR3 is 15 residues long. Germline CDR1 LNHDA, CDR2 SQIVND (reference sequence). Trimming removed 0 bases at V and 4 bases at J, with 12 bases between. This chain's CDR3 is CASSIEGGPIYGYTF. The CDR3 bases are TGTGCCAGTAGTATAGAAGGGGGGCCCATCTATGGCTACACCTTC. Filled out from reference TRBV19 and TRBJ1-2, the complete variable domain reads DGGITQSPKYLFRKEGQNVTLSCEQNLNHDAMYWYRQDPGQGLRLIYYSQIVNDFQKGDIAEGYSVSREKKESFPLTVTSAQKNPTAFYLCASSIEGGPIYGYTFGSGTRLTVV.

The sample holds many counts of this clonotype. The chain links TRBV7-8 to TRBJ1-2; D remains unclear. This CDR3 spans 13 amino acids. Germline V CDR1 and CDR2: SGHVS, FQNEAQ. V was cut by 4 bases and J by 6 bases, with 12 bases left in between. The CDR3 region is CASSSTPFDGYTF. The CDR3 DNA reads as TGTGCCAGCAGCTCTACACCTTTTGATGGCTACACCTTC.

This clonotype was recorded many times. The chain is built from TRBV28 and TRBJ2-1; 9 bases align to TRBD1. Germline V gene data show CDR1 as MDHEN and CDR2 as SYDVKM. V was pared by 5 bases and J by 5 bases, with 7 bases of the junction left unmatched. The CDR3 has 15 amino acids. The CDR3 coding sequence is TGTGCCAGCAGTATCGGGACAGGGTCCGACAATGAGCAGTTCTTC. Protein sequence: CASSIGTGSDNEQFF.

This clonotype showed up just a few times. The V call is TRBV15, the J call TRBJ1-5; D gene ambiguous. Per germline, CDR1 LNHNV and CDR2 YYDKDF (reference sequence). Trimming took 0 bases from V and 0 from J, leaving 6 bases between them. The CDR3 extends over 15 amino acids. As DNA, the CDR3 is TGTGCCACCAGCAGAGATGTTTCTAGCAATCAGCCCCAGCATTTT. Residues: CATSRDVSSNQPQHF.

This clonotype was detected only a few times. The CDR3 nucleotides are TGTGCCAGCATCGCGGGGGGGGGGACAGATACGCAGTATTTT. As protein: CASIAGGGTDTQYF. The chain is built from TRBV7-2 and TRBJ2-3; TRBD2 matches at 9 bases. J gave up 3 bases and V 7 bases, and 5 bases lay outside the gene matches. The CDR3 length is 14 residues. Per the germline V gene, CDR1 is SGHTA and CDR2 is FQGNSA. Combining the CDR3 with reference TRBV7-2 and TRBJ2-3 gives the whole variable domain GAGVSQSPSNKVTEKGKDVELRCDPISGHTALYWYRQSLGQGLEFLIYFQGNSAPDKSGLPSDRFSAERTGGSVSTLTIQRTQQEDSAVYLCASIAGGGTDTQYFGPGTRLTVL.

This chain joins TRBV9 and TRBJ1-2, with unresolved D. V was shortened by 3 bases and J by 8 bases, with 11 bases between the two germline ends. The CDR3 contains 12 residues. The V gene's germline CDR1 is SGDLS and CDR2 YYNGEE. The CDR3 region has the DNA TGTGCCAGCAGCGCGGCCAGGAGGGGCTACACCTTC. It yields the protein CASSAARRGYTF.